These 19 T cell receptor beta chains came from one sample sequenced in a study of T cell repertoires in cytomegalovirus infection (dated 2019 in TCRdb). Instrument on record: Illumina HiSeq 1500. TCRdb redid the processing of the public reads, applying fastp at Q25 and MiXCR, and retained in-frame beta chains. Every CDR3 protein is listed once, alongside the most common genes and DNA of its rows. The sample yields roughly 230,000 distinct CDR3 sequences; around 15% were counted once. The ten biggest clones cover about half of the sample. The sample was CD8+ T cells from PBMCs. These receptors all come from a human donor in good health (CMV status not recorded). Some clones in this sample may be carry-over from other donors' samples.

The chain is built from TRBV6-2 or TRBV6-3 and TRBJ2-3; D is undetermined. The CDR3 runs 12 residues. CDR1 is MNHEY and CDR2 is SVGEGT in the germline V gene. Trimming removed 5 bases at V and 10 bases at J, with 13 bases between. The CDR3 here is CASSALDGAQYF. In DNA, the CDR3 is TGTGCCAGCAGTGCCCTGGATGGAGCGCAGTATTTT.

The chain links TRBV12-3 or TRBV12-4 to TRBJ2-7; D is perhaps TRBD2 (5 bases). This CDR3 comprises 15 residues. Trimming removed 2 bases at V and 3 bases at J, with 14 bases between. CDR3 amino acids: CASSLNRRANYEQYF. The CDR3 DNA sequence: TGTGCCAGCAGTTTAAATAGGCGGGCCAACTACGAGCAGTACTTC.

In its sample, this clonotype was seen many times. The chain carries TRBV11-2 and TRBJ2-7; possible D gene TRBD1, 5 bases. The CDR3 is made up of 13 amino acids. With 0 bases removed from V and 3 bases from J, the gap between germline ends came to 6 bases. From germline, CDR1 is SGHAT and CDR2 FQNNGV. For the CDR3, the DNA is TGTGCCAGCAGCTTAGATCAGGGCTACGAGCAGTACTTC. Translating gives CASSLDQGYEQYF.

This rearrangement joins TRBV20-1 to TRBJ2-1; tentatively, D is TRBD1 or TRBD2 (5 bases each). The V end lost 2 bases, the J end lost 0 bases, and 14 bases lay between the germline ends. The CDR3 is 16 residues long. Germline lookup yields CDR1 DFQATT and CDR2 SNEGSKA (reference sequence). CDR3 DNA: TGCAGTGCTAGACCCCGGGACGGTAGCTCCTACAATGAGCAGTTCTTC. Translation: CSARPRDGSSYNEQFF.

This clonotype was detected only a few times. The chain combines TRBV28 with TRBJ2-1; D tentatively fits TRBD1 or TRBD2 (6 bases each). V lost 5 bases to trimming and J lost 11 bases, with 19 bases between them. The CDR3 extends over 14 amino acids. Germline V gene data show CDR1 as MDHEN and CDR2 as SYDVKM. The CDR3 sequence: CASSDVGGGVQQFF. The CDR3 coding sequence is TGTGCCAGCAGTGACGTTGGGGGCGGGGTGCAGCAGTTCTTC.

This clonotype was counted at least ten times. The V and J genes are TRBV7-9 and TRBJ1-4, with D perhaps matching TRBD1 (5 bases). The V end lost 6 bases, the J end lost 3 bases, and 17 bases lay between the germline ends. Germline values: CDR1 SEHNR, CDR2 FQNEAQ (reference sequence). This CDR3 comprises 16 residues. The CDR3 DNA sequence: TGTGCCAGCAGTTTGGGACGTTTGTCGCCTAATGAAAAACTGTTTTTT. It yields the protein CASSLGRLSPNEKLFF.

This clonotype has ten or more counts. The chain carries TRBV7-2 and TRBJ2-7; D is unclear. CDR3 length: 13 amino acids. The germline V gene encodes CDR1 SGHTA and CDR2 FQGNSA. V shed 4 bases and J shed 2 bases, with 9 bases lying between them. The CDR3 DNA is TGTGCCAGCAGCTATTACGACACCTACGAGCAGTACTTC. This encodes CASSYYDTYEQYF.

The rearrangement joins TRBV7-3 to TRBJ2-7, with D uncertain. Trimming shortened V by 5 bases and J by 8 bases, and 22 bases separated the two germline ends. CDR3 length: 15 amino acids. Germline V lookup: CDR1 SGHTA, CDR2 FQGTGA. The CDR3 DNA reads as TGTGCCAGCAGCGGGATGGGGTTACTTACGTACAAGCAGTACTTC. Protein product: CASSGMGLLTYKQYF. Using reference TRBV7-3 and TRBJ2-7 for the parts outside the CDR3, the full variable domain is GAGVSQTPSNKVTEKGKYVELRCDPISGHTALYWYRQSLGQGPEFLIYFQGTGAADDSGLPNDRFFAVRPEGSVSTLKIQRTERGDSAVYLCASSGMGLLTYKQYFGPGTRLTVT.

CDR3 in DNA: TGTGCCAGCAGGATCGACAGGGGAGGATCTGGGAATGAGCAGTTCTTC. It codes for CASRIDRGGSGNEQFF. The chain has TRBV27 and TRBJ2-1, with 8 bases matching TRBD1. Germline lookup yields CDR1 MNHEY and CDR2 SMNVEV (reference sequence). The ends lost 6 bases at V and 7 bases at J; junction bases unmatched: 14. The CDR3 is made up of 16 amino acids.

This clonotype was recorded only once. The chain recombines TRBV20-1 with TRBJ2-5; D is unclear. This CDR3 has 15 residues. V dropped 0 bases and J dropped 1 base, with 12 bases sitting between them. CDR1 and CDR2 from the germline V gene are DFQATT and SNEGSKA (reference sequence). The CDR3: CSARDSWTVQETQYF. Written as DNA, the CDR3 is TGCAGTGCTAGAGATTCGTGGACCGTCCAAGAGACCCAGTACTTC.

This clonotype showed up just a few times. The V call is TRBV6-2 or TRBV6-3, the J call TRBJ2-3; D is unclear. Trimming took 5 bases from V and 7 from J, leaving 7 bases between them. The germline CDR1 and CDR2 sequences are MNHEY and SVGEGT. CDR3 length equals 11 residues. CDR3 sequence: CASSPGYTQYF. The CDR3 DNA is TGTGCCAGCAGTCCCGGGTATACGCAGTATTTT.

This clonotype was counted a few times. The chain couples TRBV20-1 to TRBJ2-1; D could derive from TRBD1 or TRBD2 (5 bases each). This CDR3 contains 15 residues. From germline, CDR1 is DFQATT and CDR2 SNEGSKA (reference sequence). The germline V and J ends were trimmed by 6 bases and 0 bases, with 15 bases remaining between them. The CDR3, as DNA: TGCAGTGCAACCACCAGGGAGAGCTCCTACAATGAGCAGTTCTTC. Translation gives CSATTRESSYNEQFF.

The sample holds a few counts of this clonotype. V usage is TRBV5-1 and J usage is TRBJ2-1; 11 bases match TRBD2. V lost 0 bases, J lost 10 bases, and 9 bases stayed unmatched. CDR3 length equals 16 residues. Looked up from germline, CDR1 is SGHRS and CDR2 is YFSETQ. The CDR3 reads CASSLDYSGGAQEQFF. In nucleotides, the CDR3 is TGCGCCAGCAGCTTGGATTATAGCGGGGGGGCCCAGGAGCAGTTCTTC.

This sequence joins TRBV20-1 and TRBJ2-5; no clear D gene. The CDR3 is made up of 16 amino acids. Trimming shortened V by 0 bases and J by 0 bases, and 14 bases separated the two germline ends. From germline, CDR1 is DFQATT and CDR2 SNEGSKA (reference sequence). CDR3 in amino acids: CSARETVASYQETQYF. The CDR3 DNA is TGCAGTGCTAGAGAAACCGTGGCCTCCTACCAAGAGACCCAGTACTTC.

This clonotype showed up many times. The chain is built from TRBV29-1 and TRBJ1-1, with D unclear. V lost 5 bases and J lost 2, with 9 bases in between. Germline loops: CDR1 SQVTM, CDR2 ANQGSEA. The CDR3 is made up of 12 amino acids. CDR3 nucleotides: TGCAGCGTTAGAACCCGCAACACTGAAGCTTTCTTT. It yields the protein CSVRTRNTEAFF.

This clonotype was counted at least ten times. The chain has TRBV7-9 and TRBJ2-1; D gene unclear. The CDR3 loop spans 12 amino acids. V lost 1 base to trimming and J lost 6 bases, with 4 bases between them. CDR1 and CDR2 from the germline V gene are SEHNR and FQNEAQ (reference sequence). The CDR3 here is CASSLGSNEQFF. In DNA form, the CDR3 reads TGTGCCAGCAGCTTAGGGTCCAATGAGCAGTTCTTC.

V and J are TRBV5-5 and TRBJ1-4, with D uncertain. This CDR3 spans 12 amino acids. V lost 6 bases and J 6 bases, leaving 9 bases between the germline ends. Germline values: CDR1 SGHKS, CDR2 YYEKEE (reference sequence). The CDR3: CASTRGDEKLFF. The CDR3 nucleotides read TGTGCCAGCACACGTGGTGATGAAAAACTGTTTTTT.

The chain links TRBV19 to TRBJ1-5; a possible D gene is TRBD1 (5 bases). Germline assignment: CDR1 LNHDA and CDR2 SQIVND (reference sequence). This CDR3 has 17 residues. Between the trimmed V and J ends, which lost 1 base and 0 bases, there was a span of 13 bases. CDR3 region: CASSIVAGSYSNQPQHF. The CDR3 DNA reads as TGTGCCAGTAGTATAGTGGCAGGGTCGTATAGCAATCAGCCCCAGCATTTT.

This clonotype was observed at least ten times. V usage is TRBV4-1 and J usage is TRBJ1-2, with unresolved D. The CDR3 spans 16 residues. Looked up from germline, CDR1 is MGHRA and CDR2 is YSYEKL. V lost 0 bases and J lost 5, with 16 bases in between. CDR3 sequence (DNA): TGCGCCAGCAGCCAAGATCTGTCAGGTTCGCTTTATGGCTACACCTTC. Its translation is CASSQDLSGSLYGYTF.